One and the same sample provided the 6 T cell receptor beta chains below, sequenced in a study of blood T cell repertoires in COVID-19. Profiling relied on immunoSEQ multiplex PCR, and the TCRdb table lists in-frame clones only, not all of them. The sample gives approximately 170,000 clones, about 86% of which show up once; 8% to 10% is in the top ten. The sequencing input was peripheral blood. The source is a man aged 45 to 65 with active or convalescent COVID-19.

The J gene is TRBJ1-6, the V gene TRBV28, with 8 bases lining up with TRBD1. V was clipped by 5 bases and J by 14 bases; unmatched bases: 11. Germline V gene sequence: CDR1 MDHEN, CDR2 SYDVKM. The CDR3 runs to 14 residues. This CDR3 is CASSVGQDFSSLHF. The CDR3 region has the DNA TGTGCCAGCAGTGTGGGACAGGACTTTAGTTCCCTCCACTTT.

The chain carries TRBV9 and TRBJ2-7, with a possible D match to TRBD1 (5 bases). The CDR3 runs to 14 residues. Deletions cut 4 bases from V and 2 bases from J, with 13 bases between. Germline loops: CDR1 SGDLS, CDR2 YYNGEE. CDR3 residues: CASSPVGETYEQYF. The CDR3 nucleotides are TGTGCCAGCAGCCCTGTAGGGGAAACCTACGAGCAGTACTTC.

This clone has a handful of counts. This chain links TRBV10-2 with TRBJ1-6; D perhaps matches TRBD1 (5 bases). Germline V gene lookup returns CDR1 WSHSY and CDR2 SAAADI. Trimming removed 1 base from V and 1 base from J, with 8 bases in between. The CDR3 runs to 16 residues. The CDR3 loop reads CASSEFKGSYNSPLHF. The CDR3 DNA reads TGCGCCAGCAGTGAGTTTAAGGGGTCCTATAATTCACCCCTCCACTTT.

The chain has TRBV10-3 and TRBJ1-2, with D unclear. The CDR3 extends over 15 amino acids. Germline values: CDR1 ENHRY, CDR2 SYGVKD. Trimming shortened V by 0 bases and J by 4 bases, and 12 bases separated the two germline ends. The CDR3 protein is CAISESWTAGYGYTF. The CDR3 DNA reads TGTGCCATCAGTGAGTCCTGGACGGCGGGCTATGGCTACACCTTC.

This rearrangement joins TRBV5-5 to TRBJ1-1, with D unclear. Trimming removed 2 bases from V and 0 bases from J, with 8 bases in between. The V gene's germline CDR1 is SGHKS and CDR2 YYEKEE (reference sequence). This CDR3 has 14 residues. CDR3 coding DNA: TGTGCCAGCAGCTTAGAGTTGCTGAACACTGAAGCTTTCTTT. It translates to CASSLELLNTEAFF.

The chain recombines TRBV18 with TRBJ2-7; D is undetermined. The CDR3 totals 13 residues. From germline, CDR1 is KGHSH and CDR2 LQKENI. Trimming shortened V by 0 bases and J by 4 bases, and 7 bases separated the two germline ends. The CDR3 bases are TGTGCCAGCTCACCACCGTCTCAGTACGAGCAGTACTTC. It specifies CASSPPSQYEQYF.